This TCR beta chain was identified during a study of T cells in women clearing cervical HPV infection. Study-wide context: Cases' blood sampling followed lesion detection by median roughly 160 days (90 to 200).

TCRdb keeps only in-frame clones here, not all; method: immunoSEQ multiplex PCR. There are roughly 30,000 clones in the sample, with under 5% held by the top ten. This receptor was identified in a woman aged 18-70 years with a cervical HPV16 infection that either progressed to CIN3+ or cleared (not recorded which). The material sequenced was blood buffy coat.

The CDR3 loop is CASSMDRGFYNEQFF. The CDR3 DNA, read in part, is TGTGCCAGCAGCATGGACAGGGGCTTCTACAATGAG. The chain joins TRBV7-3 to TRBJ2-1, with TRBD1 identical over 9 bases. The read falls 3 residues short of the CDR3 end, and the missing part is taken from the germline J gene. Germline V gene sequence: CDR1 SGHTA, CDR2 FQGTGA. The CDR3 covers 15 residues. After removal of 5 bases from V and 3 bases from J, the junction contained 5 bases not matched to a gene.